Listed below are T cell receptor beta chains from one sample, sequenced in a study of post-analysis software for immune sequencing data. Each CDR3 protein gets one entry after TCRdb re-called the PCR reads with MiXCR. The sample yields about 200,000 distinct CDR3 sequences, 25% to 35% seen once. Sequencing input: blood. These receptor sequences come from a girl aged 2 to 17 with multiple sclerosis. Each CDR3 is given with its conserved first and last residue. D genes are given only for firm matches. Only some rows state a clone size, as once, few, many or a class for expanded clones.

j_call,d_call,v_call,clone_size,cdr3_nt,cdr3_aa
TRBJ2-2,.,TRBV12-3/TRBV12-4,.,TGTGCCAGCAGTTATCTACGGGGGACCGGGGAGCTGTTTTTT,CASSYLRGTGELFF
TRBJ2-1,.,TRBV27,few,TGTGCCAGCAGTTTACGGGGTAGCGGCTCCTACAATGAGCAGTTCTTC,CASSLRGSGSYNEQFF
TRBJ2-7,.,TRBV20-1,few,TGCAGTGCTAGAGAAAGTAGCTACGAGCAGTACTTC,CSARESSYEQYF
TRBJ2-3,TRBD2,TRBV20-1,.,TGCAGTGCTAGAGGGCCGACTAGCGGGAGGGAAGATACGCAGTATTTT,CSARGPTSGREDTQYF
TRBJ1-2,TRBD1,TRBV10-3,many,TGTGCCATCAGTGACGGGACAGCTAACTATGGCTACACCTTC,CAISDGTANYGYTF
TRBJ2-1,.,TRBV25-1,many,TGTGCCAGCAGTCATGGGCCCTACAATGAGCAGTTCTTC,CASSHGPYNEQFF
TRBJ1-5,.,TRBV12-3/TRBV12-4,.,TGTGCCAGCAGGGGGTATTCTCAGCCCCAGCATTTT,CASRGYSQPQHF
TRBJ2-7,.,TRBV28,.,TGTGCCAGCAGTTTACGGGGAGGGGGAGGCGAGCAGTACTTC,CASSLRGGGGEQYF
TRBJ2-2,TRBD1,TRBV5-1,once,TGCGCCAGCAGCGCCCGACAGGGGGCCGGGGAGCCGTTTTTT,CASSARQGAGEPFF
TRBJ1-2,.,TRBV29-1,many,TGCAGCGTTGAAGATCAAGACTACAGAGTCTATGGCTACACCTTC,CSVEDQDYRVYGYTF
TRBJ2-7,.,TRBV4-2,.,TGTGCCAGCAGTCGGTCCCACGAGCGGTACTTC,CASSRSHERYF
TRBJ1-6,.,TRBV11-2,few,TGTGCCAGCAGCTTATCCACGTTATATAATTCACCCCTCCACTTT,CASSLSTLYNSPLHF
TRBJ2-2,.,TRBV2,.,TGTGCCAGCAGTTCGGCCGGGCCAAGGGCTAACACCGGGGAGCGGTTTTTT,CASSSAGPRANTGERFF
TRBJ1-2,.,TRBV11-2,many,TGTGCCAGCAGCTTAGATAGTGGGGCACTAGGCTATGGCTACACCTTC,CASSLDSGALGYGYTF
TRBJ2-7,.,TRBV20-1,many,TGCAGTGCAGGTGGAGGGCCCACCTACGAGCAGTACTTC,CSAGGGPTYEQYF
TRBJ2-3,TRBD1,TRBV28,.,TGTGCCAGCAGCCAGGGACAGGGAAGAAAGTATTTT,CASSQGQGRKYF
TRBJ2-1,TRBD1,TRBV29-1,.,TGCAGCGTTGAAGACCTAGGGACAGGGTACAATGAGCAGTTCTTC,CSVEDLGTGYNEQFF
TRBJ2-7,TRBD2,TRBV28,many,TGTGCCAGCAGTTTTCCACTAGCGGGAGGGGGGTACGAGCAGTACTTC,CASSFPLAGGGYEQYF
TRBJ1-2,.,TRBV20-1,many,TGCAGTGCCCAGATGCCAGGTGTTAACTATGGCTACACCTTC,CSAQMPGVNYGYTF
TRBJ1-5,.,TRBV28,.,TGTGCCAGCAGTTTTTTCCAGGGCCATGGCCAGCCCCAGCATTTT,CASSFFQGHGQPQHF
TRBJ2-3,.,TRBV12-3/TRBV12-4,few,TGTGCCAGCAGTTCGCGTAGGGCGGGAGATACGCAGTATTTT,CASSSRRAGDTQYF
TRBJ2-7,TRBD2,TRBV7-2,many,TGTGCCAGCAGCAGACTAGCGGGAGGAGCCTACGAGCAGTACTTC,CASSRLAGGAYEQYF
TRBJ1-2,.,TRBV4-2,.,TGTGCCAGCAGCCAAGAAACGACCCTTTTTTGGGATGGCTACACCTTC,CASSQETTLFWDGYTF
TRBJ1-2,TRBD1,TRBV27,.,TGTGCCAGCAGTTTATTCAACCCAAAAGGGACAGGGCTTGGCTACACCTTC,CASSLFNPKGTGLGYTF
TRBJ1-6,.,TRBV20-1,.,TGCAGTGCTAGTCCAGGGTTCGGTACCAATTCACCCCTCCACTTT,CSASPGFGTNSPLHF
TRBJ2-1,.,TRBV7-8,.,TGTGCCGGCAGCTTAGGCCGGGCGGCTCCGTACAATGAGCAGTTCTTC,CAGSLGRAAPYNEQFF
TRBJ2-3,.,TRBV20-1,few,TGCAGTGCTAGGGGGGGCGGTAGCACAGATACGCAGTATTTT,CSARGGGSTDTQYF
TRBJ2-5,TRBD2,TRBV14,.,TGTGCCAGCAGCCGATCTAGCGGGGAGACCCAGTACTTC,CASSRSSGETQYF
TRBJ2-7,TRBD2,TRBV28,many,TGTGCCACACAGCGGGGTTCGTACGAGCAGTACTTC,CATQRGSYEQYF
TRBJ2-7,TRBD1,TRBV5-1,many,TGCGCCAGCCACGCCGGGACAGGGGTGTACGAGCAGTACTTC,CASHAGTGVYEQYF
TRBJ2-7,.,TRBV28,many,TGTGCCAGCAGTCCAAGACGGACCTACGAGCAGTACTTC,CASSPRRTYEQYF
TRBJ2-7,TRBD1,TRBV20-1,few,TGCAGTGCCTCCCGACAGGGCCACGAGCAGTACTTC,CSASRQGHEQYF
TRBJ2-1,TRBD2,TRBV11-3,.,TGTGCCAGCAGCTTAGGGGGCCTAGCGGTGTACAGTGAGCAGTTCTTC,CASSLGGLAVYSEQFF
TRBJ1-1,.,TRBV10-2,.,TGCGCCAGCAGTGTCGGGACCCGGACTGAAGCTTTCTTT,CASSVGTRTEAFF
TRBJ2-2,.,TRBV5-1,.,TGCGCCAGCAGCAAAACGAACACCGGGGAGCTGTTTTTT,CASSKTNTGELFF
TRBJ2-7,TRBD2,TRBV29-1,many,TGCAGCGTTGTGGGACTAGCGGGAGTGAACAACGAGCAGTACTTC,CSVVGLAGVNNEQYF
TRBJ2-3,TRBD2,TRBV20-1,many,TGCAGTGCTAGGGGACTAGCGGTGGCAGATACGCAGTATTTT,CSARGLAVADTQYF
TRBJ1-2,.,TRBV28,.,TGTGCCAACAAACCAACAAGTTTATGGAACTATGGCTACACCTTC,CANKPTSLWNYGYTF
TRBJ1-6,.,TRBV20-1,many,TGCAGTGCTAGACTTCAGGACGGGTCGTATAATTCACCCCTCCACTTT,CSARLQDGSYNSPLHF
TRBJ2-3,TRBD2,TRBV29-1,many,TGCAGCGTAACTAGCGGCACAGATACGCAGTATTTT,CSVTSGTDTQYF
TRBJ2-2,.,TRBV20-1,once,TGCAGTACTAGAGATCCAGGACACAGCAACACCGGGGAGCTGTTTTTT,CSTRDPGHSNTGELFF
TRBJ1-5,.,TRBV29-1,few,TGCAGCGTTGAAGACAGGGCGGCGGGTCAGCCCCAGCATTTT,CSVEDRAAGQPQHF
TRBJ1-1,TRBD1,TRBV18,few,TGTGCCAGCTCAACCGGGACAGGGGCTGAAGCTTTCTTT,CASSTGTGAEAFF
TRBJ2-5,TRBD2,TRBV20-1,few,TGCAGTGCTATTAGGACTAGCGGGAGTCAAGGAGAGACCCAGTACTTC,CSAIRTSGSQGETQYF
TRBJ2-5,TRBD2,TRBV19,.,TGTGCCAGTAGTATCCGGGGGGGCCGAGGAGAGACCCAGTACTTC,CASSIRGGRGETQYF
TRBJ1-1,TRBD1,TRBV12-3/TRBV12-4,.,TGTGCCAGCAGTTTTCCAGGGACAGGTTGCAAAGCTTTCTTT,CASSFPGTGCKAFF
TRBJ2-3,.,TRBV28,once,TGTGCCAGCAGTTTCCGGTGGGGAACCACAGATACGCAGTATTTT,CASSFRWGTTDTQYF
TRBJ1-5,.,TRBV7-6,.,TGTGCCAGCAGCGCCGGGTCCGACGGGAATCAGCCCCAGCATTTT,CASSAGSDGNQPQHF
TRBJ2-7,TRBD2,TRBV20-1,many,TGCAGTGCTAGCCGACTAGCGGGAACCCTGGAGCAGTACTTC,CSASRLAGTLEQYF
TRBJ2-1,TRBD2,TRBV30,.,TGTGCCTGGAGGGGGACTAGCGGGAGTACCTACAATGAGCAGTTCTTC,CAWRGTSGSTYNEQFF
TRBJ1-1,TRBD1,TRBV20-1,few,TGCAGTGCTGGGGGACAGAGCTTCAACACTGAAGCTTTCTTT,CSAGGQSFNTEAFF
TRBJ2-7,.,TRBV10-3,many,TGTGCCACCGGACAGCAGAGGTACGAGCAGTACTTC,CATGQQRYEQYF
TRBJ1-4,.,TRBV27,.,TGTGCCAGCAGTTTATCGGCCGGCCCTAATGAAAAACTGTTTTTT,CASSLSAGPNEKLFF